Presented here are 10 T cell receptor beta chains from one specimen sequenced in a study of cytomegalovirus exposure and HLA in healthy donors. The primer mix had 60 Vbeta and 13 Jbeta primers. Sequencing was performed with immunoSEQ multiplex PCR; in TCRdb, only in-frame clones are kept and a portion is missing. The table lists roughly 60,000 clones. Sequenced material: PBMCs. These receptors were taken from a woman aged 18 to 35 in good health and CMV-seronegative.

V is TRBV7-9 and J is TRBJ2-7; 8 bases match TRBD1. Unmatched junction bases numbered 11, after V lost 5 bases and J lost 5 bases. This CDR3 spans 15 amino acids. Germline CDR1 reads SEHNR; CDR2 reads FQNEAQ (reference sequence). CDR3 residues: CASSPLDREYHEQYF. The CDR3 DNA reads TGTGCCAGCAGCCCCCTGGACAGGGAATACCACGAGCAGTACTTC.

This chain connects TRBV4-1 to TRBJ1-3; 11 bases agree with TRBD1. With 4 bases clipped from V and 1 base from J, the junction kept 6 bases outside the gene matches. This CDR3 comprises 17 residues. Per the germline V gene, CDR1 is MGHRA and CDR2 is YSYEKL. The CDR3 sequence is CASSRVGTGGSGNTIYF. The CDR3 DNA reads as TGCGCCAGCAGCCGAGTTGGGACAGGGGGATCTGGAAACACCATATATTTT.

The genes are TRBV4-2 and TRBJ2-1; 10 nucleotides match TRBD2. The V segment lost 0 bases and the J segment 8 bases; nucleotides outside the gene matches: 7. CDR1 and CDR2 from the germline V gene are LGHNA and YNFKEQ. The CDR3 has 16 amino acids. The CDR3 reads CASSQDPSGGAYEQFF. The CDR3 DNA follows: TGTGCCAGCAGCCAAGATCCAAGCGGGGGGGCCTATGAGCAGTTCTTC.

The CDR3 loop is CASSLYSNQPQHF. As DNA, the CDR3 is TGTGCCAGCAGCCTCTATAGCAATCAGCCCCAGCATTTT. The chain employs TRBV2 and TRBJ1-5; no reliable D call. CDR1 and CDR2 from the germline V gene are SNHLY and FYNNEI. This CDR3 contains 13 residues. V dropped 6 bases and J dropped 0 bases, with 6 bases sitting between them.

This sequence joins TRBV4-2 and TRBJ1-1; D unclear. Germline CDR1 and CDR2: LGHNA and YNFKEQ. Deletions cut 2 bases from V and 0 bases from J, with 7 bases between. The CDR3 is 14 amino acids. CDR3 DNA sequence: TGTGCCAGCAGCCAATCTCCGGTGAACACTGAAGCTTTCTTT. It encodes CASSQSPVNTEAFF.

The chain is built from TRBV5-1 and TRBJ1-2; the D gene is possibly TRBD1 (5 bases). The CDR3 covers 15 residues. V gave up 0 bases and J gave up 0 bases, with 9 bases separating them. Germline-derived CDR1 and CDR2 are SGHRS and YFSETQ. CDR3 coding DNA: TGCGCCAGCAGCTTGGGACAGAGAGCTAACTATGGCTACACCTTC. Translation gives CASSLGQRANYGYTF. Variable domain in full (rest from reference TRBV5-1 and TRBJ1-2): KAGVTQTPRYLIKTRGQQVTLSCSPISGHRSVSWYQQTPGQGLQFLFEYFSETQRNKGNFPGRFSGRQFSNSRSEMNVSTLELGDSALYLCASSLGQRANYGYTFGSGTRLTVV.

V usage is TRBV6-1 and J usage is TRBJ1-1; 11 bases align to TRBD1. Germline V gives CDR1 MNHNS, CDR2 SASEGT. Trimming took 2 bases from V and 7 from J; bases not matched to a gene: 3. The length of the CDR3 is 14 residues. In DNA, the CDR3 is TGTGCCAGCAGTGAATGGACAGGGGGCTTTGAAGCTTTCTTT. It translates to CASSEWTGGFEAFF.

This chain connects TRBV28 to TRBJ2-3; D gene ambiguous. Germline CDR1 MDHEN, CDR2 SYDVKM. Deletions cut 5 bases from V and 8 bases from J, with 14 bases between. CDR3 size: 13 residues. As DNA, the CDR3 is TGTGCCAGCAGTCTAAATACCCGCGGTACGCAGTATTTT. Protein product: CASSLNTRGTQYF.

This sequence joins TRBV30 and TRBJ2-7; 8 bases fit TRBD2. This CDR3 has 14 amino acids. V gave up 4 bases and J gave up 2 bases; unmatched junction bases: 7. The germline V gene encodes CDR1 GTSNPN and CDR2 SVGIG (reference sequence). The chain's CDR3 is CAWNPRLATYEQYF. CDR3 sequence (DNA): TGTGCCTGGAACCCGAGACTAGCGACCTACGAGCAGTACTTC. Full variable domain (remainder filled in from reference TRBV30 and TRBJ2-7): SQTIHQWPATLVQPVGSPLSLECTVEGTSNPNLYWYRQAAGRGLQLLFYSVGIGQISSEVPQNLSASRPQDRQFILSSKKLLLSDSGFYLCAWNPRLATYEQYFGPGTRLTVT.

The genes are TRBV19 and TRBJ2-1; a possible D gene is TRBD2 (5 bases). The V end lost 3 bases, the J end lost 7 bases, and 16 bases lay between the germline ends. Germline V gene data show CDR1 as LNHDA and CDR2 as SQIVND (reference sequence). The CDR3 sequence is 15 residues long. CDR3 in amino acids: CASSINGERRNEQFF. The CDR3 coding sequence is TGTGCCAGTAGTATTAACGGAGAAAGGAGGAATGAGCAGTTCTTC. Based on the CDR3 plus reference TRBV19 and TRBJ2-1, the full variable domain is DGGITQSPKYLFRKEGQNVTLSCEQNLNHDAMYWYRQDPGQGLRLIYYSQIVNDFQKGDIAEGYSVSREKKESFPLTVTSAQKNPTAFYLCASSINGERRNEQFFGPGTRLTVL.